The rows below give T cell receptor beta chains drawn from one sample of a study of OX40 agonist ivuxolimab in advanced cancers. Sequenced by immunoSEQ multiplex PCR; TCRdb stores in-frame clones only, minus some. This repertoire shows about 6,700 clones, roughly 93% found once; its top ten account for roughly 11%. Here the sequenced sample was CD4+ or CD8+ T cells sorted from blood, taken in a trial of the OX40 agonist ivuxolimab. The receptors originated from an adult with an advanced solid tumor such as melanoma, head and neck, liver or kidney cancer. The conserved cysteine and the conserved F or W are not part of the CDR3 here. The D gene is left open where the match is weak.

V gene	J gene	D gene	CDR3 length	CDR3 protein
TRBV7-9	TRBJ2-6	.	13	ASSWGGSGANVLT
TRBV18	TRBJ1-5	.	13	ASSPPGGGNQPQH
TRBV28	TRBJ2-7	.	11	ASSFSAAGEQY
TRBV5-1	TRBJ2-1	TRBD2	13	ASSLVAGGGNEQF
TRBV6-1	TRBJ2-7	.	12	ASSVAGGVGEQY
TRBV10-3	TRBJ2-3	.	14	AISSQRTESTDTQY
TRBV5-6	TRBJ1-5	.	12	ASSLGRNNQPQH
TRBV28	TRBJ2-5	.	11	ASSTLYKGTQY
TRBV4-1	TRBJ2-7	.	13	ASSQEISEFSEQY
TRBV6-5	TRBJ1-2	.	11	ASRVQGGYGYT
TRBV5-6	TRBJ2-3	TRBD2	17	ASSLGPPLAGAPPDTQY
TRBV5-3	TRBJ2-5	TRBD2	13	ASSFDRDYKETQY
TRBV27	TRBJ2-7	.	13	ASSLSPLTGLEQY
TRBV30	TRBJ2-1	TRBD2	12	AWSPGLAGVRQF
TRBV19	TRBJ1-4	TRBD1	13	ASSTHRGLGEKLF
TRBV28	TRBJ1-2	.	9	ASTQNYGYT
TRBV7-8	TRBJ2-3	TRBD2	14	ASSFSGARQTDTQY